This entry lists 7 T cell receptor beta chains sequenced from one sample in a study of cytomegalovirus exposure and HLA in healthy donors. The PCR had 60 Vbeta and 13 Jbeta primers. This table comes from immunoSEQ multiplex PCR, and its TCRdb copy is limited to in-frame clones, with some not included. The profile shows 65,000 to 90,000 clones, about 69% of them singletons. The sequencing input was PBMCs. The receptors here all came from a woman between 40 and 50 years old in good health and CMV-seropositive.

This clone was found once. J is TRBJ1-6 and V is TRBV5-8, with a tentative D call TRBD1 (6 bases). The CDR3 extends over 13 amino acids. The V gene lost 5 bases and the J gene lost 3 bases, with 6 bases spanning the gap. Germline CDR1 is SGHTS and CDR2 is YDEGEE. In nucleotides, the CDR3 is TGTGCCAGCAGACAGGGCTATAATTCACCCCTCCACTTT. It is translated as CASRQGYNSPLHF.

V gene TRBV30 combines with J gene TRBJ2-7, with D possibly being TRBD2 (5 bases). The CDR3 has 15 amino acids. Germline CDR1 reads GTSNPN; CDR2 reads SVGIG (reference sequence). Trimming removed 6 bases at V and 0 bases at J, with 18 bases between. Here the CDR3 DNA reads TGTGCCTGTTCTCTGGTGGACTGGTACTCCTACGAGCAGTACTTC. It codes for CACSLVDWYSYEQYF.

This clone was seen a few times. Other nucleotide sequences in the sample specify the same CDR3. The chain recombines TRBV5-6 with TRBJ1-5; D remains ambiguous. The CDR3 sequence is 14 residues long. CDR1 is SGHDT and CDR2 is YYEEEE in the germline V gene. The V gene lost 0 bases and the J gene lost 4 bases, with 8 bases spanning the gap. The CDR3 coding sequence is TGTGCCAGCAGCTTGGGAGGTTTTAATCAGCCCCAGCATTTT. It encodes CASSLGGFNQPQHF.

This chain connects TRBV5-6 to TRBJ1-4, with D possibly TRBD1 on 5 matching bases. Trimming stripped 4 bases from V and 5 bases from J, with 12 bases between. The CDR3 spans 14 residues. Per germline, CDR1 SGHDT and CDR2 YYEEEE. CDR3 DNA: TGTGCCAGCAGCCGGGGGGGGGACAATGAAAAACTGTTTTTT. Protein product: CASSRGGDNEKLFF.

The chain carries TRBV18 and TRBJ2-3, with D perhaps TRBD1 (6 bases). Trimming took off 8 bases at V and 4 bases at J, with 13 bases between the two ends. Germline V gives CDR1 KGHSH, CDR2 LQKENI. The CDR3 runs 13 residues. CDR3 loop: CASLTGEADTQYF. The CDR3 coding sequence is TGTGCCAGCCTGACAGGAGAGGCAGATACGCAGTATTTT.

The chain employs TRBV6-6 and TRBJ2-2; no clear D gene. The germline V gene has CDR1 MNHNY and CDR2 SVGAGI (reference sequence). The CDR3 sequence is 16 residues long. Trimming stripped 2 bases from V and 1 base from J, with 11 bases between. The chain's CDR3 is CASSYDGSVNTGELFF. The DNA of the CDR3 is TGTGCCAGCAGTTACGACGGGTCCGTGAACACCGGGGAGCTGTTTTTT.

The chain combines TRBV6-6 with TRBJ2-3; 7 bases map to TRBD1. The germline gives CDR1 MNHNY, CDR2 SVGAGI (reference sequence). This CDR3 comprises 12 residues. Germline trimming cut 5 bases from V and 6 bases from J; bases unmatched to any gene: 2. CDR3 residues: CASSTRGDTQYF. DNA of the CDR3: TGTGCCAGCAGTACCAGGGGGGATACGCAGTATTTT.